This T cell receptor beta chain emerged from a study of tumor-infiltrating lymphocytes in primary liver carcinoma (dated by TCRdb to about 2017). For context, the study as a whole: Of the five patients, three men and two women aged 30 to 69 years, four had hepatocellular carcinoma and one had combined HCC and intrahepatic cholangiocarcinoma. Roughly 3.65 to 7.5 million productive TCRbeta reads were obtained per sample, and no significant difference in read depth was found between tissue types. High reproducibility was observed for the technical replicate repertoires, with mean shared-clone rates roughly 0.87 and correlation coefficients above 0.95. Across five regions of each liver tumor, along with adjacent normal tissue and blood, the study brought together TCRbeta repertoire sequencing, expression microarrays and whole-exome sequencing. To link TCRbeta repertoire diversity to the local molecular phenotype, the approximately 24 tumor region samples were profiled with Agilent mRNA microarrays. A total of roughly 35 specimens from 5 patients, comprising 25 or so tumor regions, 5 adjacent noncancerous liver tissues and 5 peripheral blood samples, were covered by TCRbeta repertoire sequencing. Tumors of the five patients were stage T1-T3 N0M0 with maximum diameters of 4.2 to 10 cm.

In the case of this clonotype: The antigen it binds to is not known. The sample holds no much larger clone one base away, and base qualities are not on file.

Via the germline V gene, CDR1 is SGHNT and CDR2 YENEEA. Including the terminal cysteine and phenylalanine, the CDR3 comprises 15 residues. Kept here is only the CDR3 DNA, which spans 45 bases and is read in frame from base 1. Ends trimmed: V by 5 bases, J by 2 bases; bases unmatched to a gene: 6. Total RNA and DNA were co-extracted from 20-30 mg of bulk tissue with the AllPrep DNA/RNA mini kit, without cell sorting. Surgical resection was performed in China between 2015 and early 2016 on 5 or 6 patients with histopathologically diagnosed primary liver carcinoma. At the time of sampling, the patients were treatment-naive and had chronic HBV infection. Each tumor was sampled at five spatially separated regions: the superior, inferior, left-lateral and right-lateral poles and the tumor centre. Histology showed that every tumor sample contained more than 80% viable tumor cells. Fresh tumor and adjacent tissue pieces were bisected, with one half stored in RNAlater at -80 degrees C and the other half sent for histology.

A constant-region primer and ProtoScript II reverse transcriptase were used to reverse-transcribe TCRbeta-specific cDNA from roughly 0.55 ug total RNA. The TCRbeta libraries were prepared through three rounds of nested multiplex PCR following a slightly modified ARM-PCR procedure. Multiplex TRBV1-TRBV30 forward primers and a Cbeta reverse primer were used in the first two PCR rounds, each of which was run for roughly 9 cycles. Sample barcodes and Illumina adapters were attached in a final 25-cycle PCR using Deep VentR polymerase. Before sequencing, amplicons of 200-500 bp were gel-purified using a QIAquick gel extraction kit. An Illumina HiSeq 2500 was used to sequence the TCRbeta amplicons, generating 250-bp paired-end reads. The authors' analysis ran thus. Quality trimming of reads was performed with Trimmomatic v0.33, and paired reads were merged with FLASH v1.2.11 so that full CDR3 sequences could be recovered. MiGEC v1.2.1b assigned V, D and J germline segments to the rearranged TCRbeta sequences. VDJtools v1.0.0 computed clonotype statistics and Shannon-Wiener diversity indices. Except for diversity analysis, only the 250 most abundant clonotypes of each sample were used in subsequent analyses to reduce sampling bias. Using fastp at Q25 and MiXCR, TCRdb reprocessed the public reads and kept productive beta chains. Identical CDR3 proteins give one entry, which carries the most common genes and DNA. The V and J calls were not made by the authors but by TCRdb's processing. The sample table holds about 130,000 distinct CDR3 sequences, of which around 64% were seen once. The top ten clonotypes cover about 8% of the sample.

What the study reported, not specific to this receptor: Because the samples were bulk and unsorted, CD4+ and CD8+ T cell repertoires could not be compared. The study included only four to six patients, and the authors note findings should be validated in a larger study. The top 250 clones made up a significantly larger repertoire fraction in tumors than in blood (p = 0.039). Repertoire overlap was higher between tumor regions (mean around 35%) than tumor-adjacent (17%) or tumor-blood (14%) pairs, consistent with antigen-driven expansion. Because sequencing covered only the TCR beta chain and unpaired alpha chains were not captured, true repertoire diversity is likely underestimated. Only roughly 7.5-25% of top clones appeared in all five regions of a tumor, which suggests that tumor-infiltrating T cells are spatially heterogeneous.

This sequence was found in a woman in her fifties or sixties with primary liver carcinoma and hepatitis B virus infection. In this chain, TRBV11-3 is recombined with TRBJ2-3; 8 junctional bases match TRBD1. The sequenced sample consisted of liver tumor tissue from sampling region 3. Sample cell subset or site, as interpreted from the label and publication: tumor region T3, left-lateral pole. CDR3 region: CASSLGTGFTDTQYF. The nucleotide sequence is TGTGCCAGCAGCCTCGGGACAGGTTTCACAGATACGCAGTATTTT.